The clone carrying this T cell receptor beta chain was picked up one time. The data were taken from a study of blood T cell repertoires in COVID-19. Method: immunoSEQ multiplex PCR; TCRdb's copy keeps in-frame clones and lacks some. The sample includes about 240,000 clones, approximately 86% of them seen just once. V was shortened by 0 bases and J by 0 bases, with 13 bases between the two germline ends. CDR1 and CDR2 (germline): GTSNPN, SVGIG (reference sequence). CDR3 length: 16 amino acids. The TCR sequence derives from a woman aged 40 to 49 with acute COVID-19. The chain has TRBV30 and TRBJ2-3, with D possibly being TRBD1 (6 bases). Sequencing was performed on PBMCs or T cells enriched from blood (not recorded which). CDR3 sequence reads: CAWSVLGGSSTDTQYF. DNA of the CDR3: TGTGCCTGGAGTGTACTAGGGGGTTCTAGCACAGATACGCAGTATTTT.